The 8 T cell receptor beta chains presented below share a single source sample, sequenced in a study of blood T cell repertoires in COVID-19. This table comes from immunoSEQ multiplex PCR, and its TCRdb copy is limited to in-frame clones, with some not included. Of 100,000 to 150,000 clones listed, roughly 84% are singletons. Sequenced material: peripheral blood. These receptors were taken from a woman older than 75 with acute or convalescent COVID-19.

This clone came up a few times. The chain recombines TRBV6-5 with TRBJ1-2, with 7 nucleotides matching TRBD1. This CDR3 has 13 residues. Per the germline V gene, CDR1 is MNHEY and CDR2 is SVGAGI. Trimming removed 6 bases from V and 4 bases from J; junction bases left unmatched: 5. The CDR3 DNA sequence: TGTGCCAGCAGACCGACAGGGCTCTATGGCTACACCTTC. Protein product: CASRPTGLYGYTF.

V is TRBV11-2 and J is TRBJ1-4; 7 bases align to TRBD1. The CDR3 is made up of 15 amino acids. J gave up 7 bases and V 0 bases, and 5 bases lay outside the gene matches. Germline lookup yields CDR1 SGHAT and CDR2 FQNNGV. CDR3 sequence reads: CASSLETGRREKLFF. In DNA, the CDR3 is TGTGCCAGCAGCTTAGAGACAGGGAGGCGTGAAAAACTGTTTTTT.

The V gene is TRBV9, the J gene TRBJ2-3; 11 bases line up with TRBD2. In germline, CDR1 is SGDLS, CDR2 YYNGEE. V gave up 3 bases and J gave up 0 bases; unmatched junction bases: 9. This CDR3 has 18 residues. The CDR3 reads CASSARALAGGSTDTQYF. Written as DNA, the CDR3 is TGTGCCAGCAGCGCTCGGGCCCTAGCGGGAGGCAGCACAGATACGCAGTATTTT.

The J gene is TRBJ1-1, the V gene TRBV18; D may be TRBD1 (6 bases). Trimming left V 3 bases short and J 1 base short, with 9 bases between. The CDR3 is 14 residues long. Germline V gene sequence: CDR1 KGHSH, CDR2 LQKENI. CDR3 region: CASSPGTSNTEAFF. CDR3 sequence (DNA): TGTGCCAGCTCACCCGGGACATCGAACACTGAAGCTTTCTTT.

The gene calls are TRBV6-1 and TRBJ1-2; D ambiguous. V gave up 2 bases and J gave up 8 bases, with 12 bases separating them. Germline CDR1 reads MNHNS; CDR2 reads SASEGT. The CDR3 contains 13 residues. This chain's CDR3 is CASSESRVRGYTF. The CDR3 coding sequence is TGTGCCAGCAGTGAAAGCCGGGTTAGAGGCTACACCTTC.

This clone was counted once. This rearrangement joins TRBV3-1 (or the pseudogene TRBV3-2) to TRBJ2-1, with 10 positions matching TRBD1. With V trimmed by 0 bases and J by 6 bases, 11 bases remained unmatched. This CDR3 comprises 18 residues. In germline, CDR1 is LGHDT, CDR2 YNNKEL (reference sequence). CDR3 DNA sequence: TGTGCCAGCAGCCAAGATGAGAAAGCAGGGGACAGGGGCAATGAGCAGTTCTTC. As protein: CASSQDEKAGDRGNEQFF.

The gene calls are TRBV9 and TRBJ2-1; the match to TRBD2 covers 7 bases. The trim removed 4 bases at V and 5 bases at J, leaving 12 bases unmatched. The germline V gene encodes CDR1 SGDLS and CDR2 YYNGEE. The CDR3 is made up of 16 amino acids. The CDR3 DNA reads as TGTGCCAGCAGCCTACGATGGTCTAGCGGAGACAATGAGCAGTTCTTC. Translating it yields CASSLRWSSGDNEQFF.

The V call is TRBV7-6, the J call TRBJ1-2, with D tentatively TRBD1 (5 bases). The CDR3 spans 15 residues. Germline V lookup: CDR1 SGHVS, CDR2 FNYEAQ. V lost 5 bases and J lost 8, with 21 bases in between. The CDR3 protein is CASSPLAGGFGGYTF. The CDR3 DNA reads TGTGCCAGCAGCCCTCTGGCCGGGGGGTTTGGCGGCTACACCTTC.